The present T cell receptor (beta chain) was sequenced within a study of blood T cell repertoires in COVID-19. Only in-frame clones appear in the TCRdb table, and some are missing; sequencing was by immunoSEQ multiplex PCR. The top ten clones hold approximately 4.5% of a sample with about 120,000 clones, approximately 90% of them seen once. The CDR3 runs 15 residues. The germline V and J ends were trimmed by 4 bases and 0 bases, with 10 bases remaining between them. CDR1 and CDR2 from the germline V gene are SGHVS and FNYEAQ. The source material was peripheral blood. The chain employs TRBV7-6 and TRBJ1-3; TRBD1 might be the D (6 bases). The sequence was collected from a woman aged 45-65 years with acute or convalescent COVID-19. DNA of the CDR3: TGTGCCAGCAGCTCCACAGGGAGCTCTGGAAACACCATATATTTT. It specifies CASSSTGSSGNTIYF.